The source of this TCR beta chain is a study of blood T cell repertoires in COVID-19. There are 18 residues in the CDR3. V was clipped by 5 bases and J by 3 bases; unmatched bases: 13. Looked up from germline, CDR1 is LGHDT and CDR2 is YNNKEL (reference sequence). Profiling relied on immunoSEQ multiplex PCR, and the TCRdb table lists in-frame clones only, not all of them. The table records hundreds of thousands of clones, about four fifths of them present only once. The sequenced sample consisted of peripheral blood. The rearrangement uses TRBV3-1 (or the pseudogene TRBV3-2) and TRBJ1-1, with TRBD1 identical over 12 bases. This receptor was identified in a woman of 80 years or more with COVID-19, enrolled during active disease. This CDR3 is CASSVPEGTGGRHTEAFF. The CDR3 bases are TGTGCCAGCAGCGTACCTGAAGGGACAGGGGGCAGGCACACTGAAGCTTTCTTT.